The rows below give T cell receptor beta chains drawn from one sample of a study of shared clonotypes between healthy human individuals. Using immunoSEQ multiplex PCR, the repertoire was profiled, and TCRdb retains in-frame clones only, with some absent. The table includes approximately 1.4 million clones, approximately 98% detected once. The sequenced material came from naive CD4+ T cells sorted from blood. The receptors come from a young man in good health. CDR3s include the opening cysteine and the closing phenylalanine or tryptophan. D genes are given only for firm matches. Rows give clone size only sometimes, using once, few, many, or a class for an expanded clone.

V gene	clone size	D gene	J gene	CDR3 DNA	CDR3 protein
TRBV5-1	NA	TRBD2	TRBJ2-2	TGCGCCAGCAGCTTGCTGGGGACTAGCGGGACCGGGGAGCTGTTTTTT	CASSLLGTSGTGELFF
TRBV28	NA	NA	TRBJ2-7	TGTGCCAGCAGTCCCCCGGGGCCTGGATCGGCCTACGAGCAGTACTTC	CASSPPGPGSAYEQYF
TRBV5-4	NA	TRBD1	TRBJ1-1	TGTGCCACGCACCGGGACAGGGTGAACACTGAAGCTTTCTTT	CATHRDRVNTEAFF
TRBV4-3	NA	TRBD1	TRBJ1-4	TGCGCCAGCAGCCAAGATATCCCGGACAGGGTGTTTTTT	CASSQDIPDRVFF
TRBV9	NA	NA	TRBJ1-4	TGTGCCAGCAGCGAAACAGGGTATGAAAAACTGTTTTTT	CASSETGYEKLFF
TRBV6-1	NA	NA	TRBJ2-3	TGTGCCAGCAGTGATGGAGGGGGGATGGATACGCAGTATTTT	CASSDGGGMDTQYF
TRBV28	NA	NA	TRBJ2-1	TGTGCCAGCAGTTCGCTAGCTAATGAGCAGTTCTTC	CASSSLANEQFF
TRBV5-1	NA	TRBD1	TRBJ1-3	TGCGCCAGCAGCACCGGGACAGGCAGAGACACCATATATTTT	CASSTGTGRDTIYF
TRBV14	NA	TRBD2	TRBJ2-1	TGTGCCAGCAGCCAAGATTTACTAGCGGACTACAATGAGCAGTTCTTC	CASSQDLLADYNEQFF
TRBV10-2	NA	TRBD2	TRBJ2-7	TGCGCCAGCAGTGAACCTAGCCGAGCGGGGGCTCTCTACGAGCAGTACTTC	CASSEPSRAGALYEQYF
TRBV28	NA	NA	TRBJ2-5	TGTGCCAGCAGTCTGTTCCGGGACGGAGGTCGCACCCAGTACTTC	CASSLFRDGGRTQYF
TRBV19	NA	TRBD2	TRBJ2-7	TGTGCCAGTAGTATAGGACTAGCTTCCTCCTACGAGCAGTACTTC	CASSIGLASSYEQYF
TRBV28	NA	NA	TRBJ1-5	TGTGCCAGCAGCAACGCCGCCGGGACACCGAATCAGCCCCAGCATTTT	CASSNAAGTPNQPQHF
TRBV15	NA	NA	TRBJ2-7	TGTGCCACCAGCAGAGCTCGGACATCGTCTGCCGAGCAGTACTTC	CATSRARTSSAEQYF
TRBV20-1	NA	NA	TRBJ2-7	TGCAGTCCGAAATCCTACGAGCAGTACTTC	CSPKSYEQYF
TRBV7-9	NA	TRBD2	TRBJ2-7	TGTGCCAGCAGCTTAGAAATAGGGACTAGCGGGAGTTTAAGAGGCGAGCAGTACTTC	CASSLEIGTSGSLRGEQYF
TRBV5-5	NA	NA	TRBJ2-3	TGTGCCAGCACAGGGATTAGCACAGATACGCAGTATTTT	CASTGISTDTQYF
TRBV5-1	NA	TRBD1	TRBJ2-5	TGCGCCAGCAGCTCGTGGACAGGGGGTGAGACCCAGTACTTC	CASSSWTGGETQYF
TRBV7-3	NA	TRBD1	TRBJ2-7	TGTGCCAGCAGCTCAGAGGGACAGGGTGGTGTCGAGCAGTACTTC	CASSSEGQGGVEQYF
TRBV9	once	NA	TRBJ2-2	TGTGCCAGCAGCGTAGGAGACAGAACCTACCAAGTGACCGGGGAGCTGTTTTTT	CASSVGDRTYQVTGELFF
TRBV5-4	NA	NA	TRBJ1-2	TGTGCCAGCAGCTTGAACCAAGGGTATGGCTACACCTTC	CASSLNQGYGYTF
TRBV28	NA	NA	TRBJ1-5	TGTGCCAGCAGAAACGGCAATCAGCCCCAGCATTTT	CASRNGNQPQHF
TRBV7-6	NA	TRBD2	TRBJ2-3	TGTGCCAGCAGTTTTCTAGCGGGGCCCACAGATACGCAGTATTTT	CASSFLAGPTDTQYF
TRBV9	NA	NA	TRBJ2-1	TGTGCCAGCAGCGCGGGAGAATACAATGAGCAGTTCTTC	CASSAGEYNEQFF
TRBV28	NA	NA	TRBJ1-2	TGTGCCAGCAGTTTCCCACAGGGAGCCTATGGCTACACCTTC	CASSFPQGAYGYTF
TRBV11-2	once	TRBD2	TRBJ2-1	TGTGCCAGCAGCCTGACTAGCGGGGTCAATGAGCAGTTCTTC	CASSLTSGVNEQFF
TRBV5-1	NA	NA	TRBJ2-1	TGCGCCAGCAGCTTGGTTCTGGAGCGGAATTACAATGAGCAGTTCTTC	CASSLVLERNYNEQFF
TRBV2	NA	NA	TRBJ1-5	TGTGCCAGCAGTTTTTCCTTCGGGGGTGGGAGCAATCAGCCCCAGCATTTT	CASSFSFGGGSNQPQHF
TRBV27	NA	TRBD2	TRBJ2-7	TGTGCCACCCGGACGAGGGGGACTAGCGGGCCGAGGACGTCCTACGAGCAGTACTTC	CATRTRGTSGPRTSYEQYF
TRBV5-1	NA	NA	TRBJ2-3	TGCGCCAGCAGCAGGGGTAGCGTCACAGATACGCAGTATTTT	CASSRGSVTDTQYF
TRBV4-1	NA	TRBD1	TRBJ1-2	TGCGCCAGCAGCCAACCGGGACAGGGGGTTTATGGCTACACCTTC	CASSQPGQGVYGYTF
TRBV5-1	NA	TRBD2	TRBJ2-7	TGCGCCAGCAGTCCTAGGACTAGCGGGAGCTACGAGCAGTACTTC	CASSPRTSGSYEQYF